Presented here are 26 T cell receptor beta chains from one specimen sequenced in a study of vaccination effects on CD4 cells after COVID-19. Under the ViraFEST assay, PBMC were stimulated with viral peptide pools so that antigen-specific CD4+ T cells expanded. Sequencing was performed afterwards. Cells that had been cultured for about 10 days were the source of isolated CD4+ T cells. Each participant was given two doses of one vaccine (BNT162b2 or mRNA-1273). The assay was immunoSEQ multiplex PCR, and TCRdb's table has in-frame clones only and misses some. Here the sample spans about 61,000 clones, roughly 72% being singletons. Their target antigens are unknown. Sequenced here: CD4+ T cells from PBMCs cultured with HCoV-229E spike peptides, sampled after COVID-19 vaccination. The receptor source for this set is a human donor who received a COVID-19 vaccine.

The V gene is TRBV7-6, the J gene TRBJ2-5; weak D call: TRBD2 (6 bases). CDR1 is SGHVS and CDR2 is FNYEAQ in the germline V gene. The ends were cut back, 2 bases at V and 2 bases at J, with 21 bases in the middle. This CDR3 region has 18 residues. The DNA of the CDR3 is TGTGCCAGCAGCTTACGGGGGACGGGGGTAGCGTCACAAGAGACCCAGTACTTC. The encoded protein is CASSLRGTGVASQETQYF.

This clone turned up a few times. The gene calls are TRBV7-9 and TRBJ1-4, with 9 positions matching TRBD1. CDR1 SEHNR and CDR2 FQNEAQ come from the germline V gene (reference sequence). Trimming cost V 5 bases and J 5 bases; bases outside gene matches: 6. The CDR3 runs 15 residues. The CDR3 sequence: CASSPQGAGNEKLFF. Written as DNA, the CDR3 is TGTGCCAGCAGCCCACAGGGGGCCGGGAATGAAAAACTGTTTTTT.

V usage is TRBV18 and J usage is TRBJ2-1, with a possible D match to TRBD2 (7 bases). The CDR3 is 16 amino acids. Germline V lookup: CDR1 KGHSH, CDR2 LQKENI. The V gene lost 3 bases and the J gene lost 2 bases, with 14 bases spanning the gap. CDR3 nucleotides: TGTGCCAGCTCACCTCCACAGGGAGGGACCTACAATGAGCAGTTCTTC. Translating it yields CASSPPQGGTYNEQFF.

This clone was observed a single time. The chain recombines TRBV24-1 with TRBJ1-5; 7 positions match TRBD1. Germline V gene data show CDR1 as KGHDR and CDR2 as SFDVKD. The J segment lost 2 bases and the V segment lost 4 bases, leaving 7 bases of the junction unmatched. The CDR3 is 16 residues long. The CDR3: CATSDFRQGGNQPQHF. CDR3 DNA: TGTGCCACCAGTGACTTCCGACAGGGAGGCAATCAGCCCCAGCATTTT.

This clone showed up just a few times. The J gene is TRBJ1-4, the V gene TRBV5-1, with unresolved D. Looked up from germline, CDR1 is SGHRS and CDR2 is YFSETQ. V dropped 4 bases and J dropped 8 bases, with 15 bases sitting between them. The CDR3 runs 14 residues. The chain's CDR3 is CASSLVRGEEKLFF. In DNA form, the CDR3 reads TGCGCCAGCAGCCTAGTCCGGGGAGAAGAAAAACTGTTTTTT. The entire variable domain, with the rest obtained from reference TRBV5-1 and TRBJ1-4, is as follows: KAGVTQTPRYLIKTRGQQVTLSCSPISGHRSVSWYQQTPGQGLQFLFEYFSETQRNKGNFPGRFSGRQFSNSRSEMNVSTLELGDSALYLCASSLVRGEEKLFFGSGTQLSVL.

The V and J genes are TRBV28 and TRBJ1-2; D may be TRBD1 (5 bases). This CDR3 has 14 residues. Germline CDR1 is MDHEN and CDR2 is SYDVKM. V was clipped by 3 bases and J by 4 bases, with 12 bases between them. The CDR3 region has the DNA TGTGCCAGCAGTTTCGCGGGGGACTCCTATGGCTACACCTTC. As protein: CASSFAGDSYGYTF.

This clone has only one observation. This chain links TRBV30 with TRBJ1-4; the D is unclear. This CDR3 comprises 13 residues. Trimming cost V 0 bases and J 5 bases, with 7 bases left between them. Germline V gene data show CDR1 as GTSNPN and CDR2 as SVGIG (reference sequence). CDR3 sequence (DNA): TGTGCCTGGAGTGTCACTTTAAATGAAAAACTGTTTTTT. Its translation: CAWSVTLNEKLFF.

This clone was counted between two and nine times. For the CDR3, the DNA is TGTGCCAGTAGTTCCACTCACGGGAATTTGAACACTGAAGCTTTCTTT. This gives the protein CASSSTHGNLNTEAFF. The chain combines TRBV19 with TRBJ1-1; D unclear. The CDR3 contains 16 residues. Germline CDR1 reads LNHDA; CDR2 reads SQIVND (reference sequence). V gave up 5 bases and J gave up 0 bases, with 16 bases separating them.

The gene calls are TRBV2 and TRBJ2-2; 9 bases fit TRBD1. V shed 4 bases and J 5 bases; nucleotides not matched to a gene: 5. Germline V gene sequence: CDR1 SNHLY, CDR2 FYNNEI. CDR3 length equals 15 residues. The CDR3 loop reads CASSGRTGVTGELFF. In nucleotides, the CDR3 is TGTGCCAGCAGTGGAAGGACAGGGGTTACCGGGGAGCTGTTTTTT.

This rearrangement joins TRBV2 to TRBJ2-3; TRBD2 might be the D (5 bases). V was pared by 7 bases and J by 5 bases, with 13 bases between. CDR1 SNHLY and CDR2 FYNNEI come from the germline V gene. The CDR3 has 13 residues. The chain's CDR3 is CASKATGIDTQYF. CDR3 nucleotides: TGTGCCAGCAAGGCCACCGGGATAGATACGCAGTATTTT.

The chain carries TRBV2 and TRBJ1-5, with D possibly matching TRBD1 (6 bases). There are 13 residues in the CDR3. Trimming stripped 6 bases from V and 4 bases from J, with 10 bases between. Germline CDR1 is SNHLY and CDR2 is FYNNEI. Here the CDR3 DNA reads TGTGCCAGCAGGGACAGCGCGAATCAGCCCCAGCATTTT. This codes for CASRDSANQPQHF.

This clone was picked up a small number of times. This chain links TRBV5-1 with TRBJ2-3; D is ambiguous. V gave up 6 bases and J gave up 4 bases, with 9 bases separating them. The germline CDR1 and CDR2 sequences are SGHRS and YFSETQ. The CDR3 spans 12 residues. The CDR3 DNA reads TGCGCCAGCACTCAGTCTGCAGATACGCAGTATTTT. Residues: CASTQSADTQYF. The variable domain in full, with the rest retrieved from reference TRBV5-1 and TRBJ2-3, is KAGVTQTPRYLIKTRGQQVTLSCSPISGHRSVSWYQQTPGQGLQFLFEYFSETQRNKGNFPGRFSGRQFSNSRSEMNVSTLELGDSALYLCASTQSADTQYFGPGTRLTVL.

V is TRBV15 and J is TRBJ2-1, with TRBD1 matching over 8 bases. CDR3 length equals 13 residues. Germline CDR1 reads LNHNV; CDR2 reads YYDKDF (reference sequence). The junction had 5 bases not matched to a gene; V was cut back by 3 bases and J by 10 bases. CDR3 sequence: CATSRDRDREQFF. The CDR3, as DNA: TGTGCCACCAGCAGGGACCGGGACAGGGAGCAGTTCTTC.

The chain couples TRBV5-5 to TRBJ2-7; D unclear. The CDR3 totals 14 residues. V lost 8 bases and J 2 bases, leaving 17 bases between the germline ends. CDR1 and CDR2 (germline): SGHKS, YYEKEE (reference sequence). This CDR3 is CASSVAYTAYEQYV. In DNA, the CDR3 is TGTGCCAGTTCTGTCGCGTATACAGCCTACGAGCAGTACGTC.

J is TRBJ2-3 and V is TRBV7-3, with a possible D match to TRBD2 (5 bases). V lost 2 bases and J 6 bases, leaving 15 bases between the germline ends. This CDR3 comprises 15 residues. The V gene's germline CDR1 is SGHTA and CDR2 FQGTGA. CDR3 loop: CASSLQNNGDDTQYF. CDR3 coding DNA: TGTGCCAGCAGCTTACAGAACAACGGGGATGATACGCAGTATTTT.

V usage is TRBV28 and J usage is TRBJ2-7; 8 bases line up with TRBD2. The V segment lost 10 bases and the J segment 6 bases; nucleotides outside the gene matches: 5. In germline, CDR1 is MDHEN, CDR2 SYDVKM. The CDR3 is 11 amino acids. The CDR3 DNA sequence: TGTGCCACCCGGGGGGGCCTCGAGCAGTACGTC. It codes for CATRGGLEQYV.

This clone was detected only once. V is TRBV2 and J is TRBJ1-2; D unclear. V dropped 2 bases and J dropped 6 bases, with 16 bases sitting between them. Germline V lookup: CDR1 SNHLY, CDR2 FYNNEI. The CDR3 extends over 15 amino acids. The CDR3 DNA sequence: TGTGCCAGCAGTGAACACGCCTTAAGGGCTGATGGCTACACCTTC. Residues: CASSEHALRADGYTF.

V usage is TRBV6-4 and J usage is TRBJ1-1, with D perhaps matching TRBD1 (5 bases). This CDR3 has 12 residues. Germline CDR1 is MRHNA and CDR2 is SNTAGT. Trimming shortened V by 6 bases and J by 3 bases, and 8 bases separated the two germline ends. The CDR3 nucleotides are TGTGCCAGCAGAGGAGGGGACACTGAAGCTTTCTTT. This gives the protein CASRGGDTEAFF.

In DNA, the CDR3 is TGTGCCAGCAGTCTCACTAGCGGGGTGAGGCAGTATTTT. Translated, it gives CASSLTSGVRQYF. V gene TRBV27 combines with J gene TRBJ2-3; 10 positions match TRBD2. The germline gives CDR1 MNHEY, CDR2 SMNVEV (reference sequence). V dropped 5 bases and J dropped 11; count of bases not matched to a gene: 7. This CDR3 region has 13 residues.

This clone was picked up a small number of times. The chain uses TRBV18 and TRBJ1-2; 7 bases map to TRBD1. The CDR3 extends over 14 amino acids. CDR1 KGHSH and CDR2 LQKENI come from the germline V gene. V lost 2 bases and J lost 4; bases outside the gene matches: 4. CDR3 amino acids: CASSPYRDSYGYTF. In DNA, the CDR3 is TGTGCCAGCTCACCATACCGGGACAGCTATGGCTACACCTTC.

This chain links TRBV28 with TRBJ1-5, with D unresolved. This CDR3 region has 11 residues. Germline V gene lookup returns CDR1 MDHEN and CDR2 SYDVKM. V dropped 7 bases and J dropped 5 bases, with 6 bases sitting between them. The CDR3 region has the DNA TGTGCCAGCAAGCGGGATCAGCCCCAGCATTTT. It specifies CASKRDQPQHF. Full variable domain (remainder filled in from reference TRBV28 and TRBJ1-5): DVKVTQSSRYLVKRTGEKVFLECVQDMDHENMFWYRQDPGLGLRLIYFSYDVKMKEKGDIPEGYSVSREKKERFSLILESASTNQTSMYLCASKRDQPQHFGDGTRLSIL.

This chain uses TRBV7-8 with TRBJ2-1, with TRBD2 matching 16 bases. Germline V CDR1 and CDR2: SGHVS, FQNEAQ. The J segment lost 14 bases and the V segment lost 6 bases, leaving 4 bases of the junction unmatched. The CDR3 sequence is 13 residues long. As DNA, the CDR3 is TGTGCCAGCAGAGGGACTAGCGGGGGGGCCGAGTTCTTC. Its protein product is CASRGTSGGAEFF.

The gene calls are TRBV2 and TRBJ2-1, with 13 positions matching TRBD2. Trimming cost V 6 bases and J 9 bases; bases outside gene matches: 11. CDR1 SNHLY and CDR2 FYNNEI come from the germline V gene. The CDR3 extends over 16 amino acids. For the CDR3, the DNA is TGTGCCAGCAGCGTTTCACTAGCGGGGGGGCCAGGTGAGCAGTTCTTC. Its protein is CASSVSLAGGPGEQFF.

The CDR3 reads CATSDGGMAEAFF. The CDR3 DNA sequence: TGTGCCACCAGTGATGGGGGGATGGCTGAAGCTTTCTTT. V and J are TRBV24-1 and TRBJ1-1; possible D gene TRBD1, 5 bases. The CDR3 has 13 residues. Germline loops: CDR1 KGHDR, CDR2 SFDVKD. V lost 3 bases and J 6 bases, leaving 10 bases between the germline ends.

This clone has just one count. This chain uses TRBV29-1 with TRBJ2-1; the D gene is possibly TRBD1 (6 bases). Looked up from germline, CDR1 is SQVTM and CDR2 is ANQGSEA. The V gene lost 3 bases and the J gene lost 0 bases, with 9 bases spanning the gap. This CDR3 comprises 14 residues. For the CDR3, the DNA is TGCAGCGTTGAGACAGGCAGCTCCTACAATGAGCAGTTCTTC. This sequence encodes CSVETGSSYNEQFF.

The V and J genes are TRBV18 and TRBJ2-2; 7 bases map to TRBD2. This CDR3 is built from 15 residues. The germline gives CDR1 KGHSH, CDR2 LQKENI. V shed 4 bases, J shed 9 bases, and the junction held 11 bases outside the gene matches. The CDR3 loop is CASSRREAGTRELFF. For the CDR3, the DNA is TGTGCCAGCTCACGCCGAGAAGCGGGAACCCGGGAGCTGTTTTTT.